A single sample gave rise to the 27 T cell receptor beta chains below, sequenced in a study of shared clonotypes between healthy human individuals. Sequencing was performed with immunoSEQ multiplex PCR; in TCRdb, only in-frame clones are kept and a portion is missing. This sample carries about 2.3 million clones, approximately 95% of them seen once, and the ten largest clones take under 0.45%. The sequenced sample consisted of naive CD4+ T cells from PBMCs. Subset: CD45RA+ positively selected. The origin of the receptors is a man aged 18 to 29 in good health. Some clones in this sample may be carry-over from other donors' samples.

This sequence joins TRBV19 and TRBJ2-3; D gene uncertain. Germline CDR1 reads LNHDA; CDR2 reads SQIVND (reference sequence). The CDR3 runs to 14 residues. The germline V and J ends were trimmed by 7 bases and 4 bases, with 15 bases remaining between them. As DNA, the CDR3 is TGTGCCAGTAATCCGACACTTAGGCCAGATACGCAGTATTTT. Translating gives CASNPTLRPDTQYF.

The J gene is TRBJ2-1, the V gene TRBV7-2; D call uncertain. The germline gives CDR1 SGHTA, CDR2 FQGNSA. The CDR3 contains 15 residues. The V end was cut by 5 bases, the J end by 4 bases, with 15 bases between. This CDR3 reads CASSSSASPYNEQFF. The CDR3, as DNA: TGTGCCAGCAGCAGCTCCGCGAGCCCGTACAATGAGCAGTTCTTC.

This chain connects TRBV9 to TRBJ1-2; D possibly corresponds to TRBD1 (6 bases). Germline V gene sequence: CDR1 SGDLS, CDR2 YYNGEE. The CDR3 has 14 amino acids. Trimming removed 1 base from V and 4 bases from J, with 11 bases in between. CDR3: CASSVRDTSYGYTF. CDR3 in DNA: TGTGCCAGCAGCGTACGGGACACCTCCTATGGCTACACCTTC.

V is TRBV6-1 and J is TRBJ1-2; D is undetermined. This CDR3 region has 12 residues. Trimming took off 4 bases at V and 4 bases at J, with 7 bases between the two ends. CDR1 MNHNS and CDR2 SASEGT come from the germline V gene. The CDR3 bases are TGTGCCAGCAGTGGACTGCTCTATGGCTACACCTTC. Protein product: CASSGLLYGYTF.

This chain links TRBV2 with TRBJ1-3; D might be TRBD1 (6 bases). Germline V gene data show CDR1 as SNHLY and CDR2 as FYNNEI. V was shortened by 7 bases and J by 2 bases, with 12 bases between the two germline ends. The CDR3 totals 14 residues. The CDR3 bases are TGTGCCAGCAATAAATACAGGGCTGGAAACACCATATATTTT. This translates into CASNKYRAGNTIYF. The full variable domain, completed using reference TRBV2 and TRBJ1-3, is EPEVTQTPSHQVTQMGQEVILRCVPISNHLYFYWYRQILGQKVEFLVSFYNNEISEKSEIFDDQFSVERPDGSNFTLKIRSTKLEDSAMYFCASNKYRAGNTIYFGEGSWLTVV.

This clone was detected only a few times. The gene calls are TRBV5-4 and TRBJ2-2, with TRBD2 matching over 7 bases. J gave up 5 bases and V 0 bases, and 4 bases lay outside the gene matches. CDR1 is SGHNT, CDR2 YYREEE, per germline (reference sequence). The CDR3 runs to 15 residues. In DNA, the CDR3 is TGTGCCAGCAGCTTGGATGGGACTACAACCGGGGAGCTGTTTTTT. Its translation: CASSLDGTTTGELFF.

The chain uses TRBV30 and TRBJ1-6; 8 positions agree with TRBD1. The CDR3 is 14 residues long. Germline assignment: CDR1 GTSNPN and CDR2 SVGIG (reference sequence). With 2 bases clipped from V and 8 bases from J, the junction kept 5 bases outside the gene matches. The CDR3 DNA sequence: TGTGCCTGGAGTACGGGGACAGGTTATTCACCCCTCCACTTT. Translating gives CAWSTGTGYSPLHF.

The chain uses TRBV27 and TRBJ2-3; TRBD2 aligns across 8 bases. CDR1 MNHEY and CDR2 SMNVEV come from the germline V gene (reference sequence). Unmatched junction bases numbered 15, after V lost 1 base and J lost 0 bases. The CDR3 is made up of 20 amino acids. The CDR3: CASSLWTARASGSSTDTQYF. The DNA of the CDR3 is TGTGCCAGCAGTTTATGGACAGCTAGGGCTAGCGGGTCTAGCACAGATACGCAGTATTTT.

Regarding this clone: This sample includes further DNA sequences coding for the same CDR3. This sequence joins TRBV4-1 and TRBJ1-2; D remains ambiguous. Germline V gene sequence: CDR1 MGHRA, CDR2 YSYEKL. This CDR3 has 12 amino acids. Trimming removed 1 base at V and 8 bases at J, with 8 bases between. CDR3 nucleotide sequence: TGCGCCAGCAGCCAAGGGCTGGGGGGCTACACCTTC. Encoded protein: CASSQGLGGYTF.

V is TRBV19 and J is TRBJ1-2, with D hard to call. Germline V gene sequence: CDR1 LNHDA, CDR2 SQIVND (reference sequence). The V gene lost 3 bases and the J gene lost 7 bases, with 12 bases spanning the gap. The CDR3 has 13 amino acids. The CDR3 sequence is CASSIRGVGGYTF. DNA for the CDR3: TGTGCCAGTAGTATTCGGGGTGTCGGTGGCTACACCTTC.

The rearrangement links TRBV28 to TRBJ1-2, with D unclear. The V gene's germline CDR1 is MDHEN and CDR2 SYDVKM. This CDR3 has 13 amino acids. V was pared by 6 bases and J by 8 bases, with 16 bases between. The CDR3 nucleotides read TGTGCCAGCAGAATGCCCCCCTTGATGGGCTACACCTTC. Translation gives CASRMPPLMGYTF.

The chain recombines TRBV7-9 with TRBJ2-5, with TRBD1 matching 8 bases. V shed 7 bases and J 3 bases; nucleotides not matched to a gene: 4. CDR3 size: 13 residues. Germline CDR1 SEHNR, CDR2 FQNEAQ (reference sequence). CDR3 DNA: TGTGCCAGCACCCGGACAGGGAAAGAGACCCAGTACTTC. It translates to CASTRTGKETQYF.

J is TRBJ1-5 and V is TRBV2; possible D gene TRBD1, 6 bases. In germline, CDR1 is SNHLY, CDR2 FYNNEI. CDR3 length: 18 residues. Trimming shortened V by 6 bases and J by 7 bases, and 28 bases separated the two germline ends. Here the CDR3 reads CASRRSRTDLLIAQPQHF. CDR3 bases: TGTGCCAGCAGACGATCCAGGACAGATTTATTAATAGCCCAGCCCCAGCATTTT.

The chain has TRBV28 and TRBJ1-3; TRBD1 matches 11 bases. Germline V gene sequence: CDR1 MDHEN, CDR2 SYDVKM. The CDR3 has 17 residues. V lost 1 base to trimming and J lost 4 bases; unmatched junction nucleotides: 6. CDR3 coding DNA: TGTGCCAGCAGTTTATCCGGGACAGGGGGTAGGGGAAACACCATATATTTT. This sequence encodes CASSLSGTGGRGNTIYF. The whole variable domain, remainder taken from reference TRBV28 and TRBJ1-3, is DVKVTQSSRYLVKRTGEKVFLECVQDMDHENMFWYRQDPGLGLRLIYFSYDVKMKEKGDIPEGYSVSREKKERFSLILESASTNQTSMYLCASSLSGTGGRGNTIYFGEGSWLTVV.

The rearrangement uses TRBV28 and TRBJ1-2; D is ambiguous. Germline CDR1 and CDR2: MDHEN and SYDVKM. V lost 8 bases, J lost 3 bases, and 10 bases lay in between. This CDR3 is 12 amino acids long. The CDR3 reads CASGAWDYGYTF. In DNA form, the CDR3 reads TGTGCCAGCGGTGCGTGGGACTATGGCTACACCTTC.

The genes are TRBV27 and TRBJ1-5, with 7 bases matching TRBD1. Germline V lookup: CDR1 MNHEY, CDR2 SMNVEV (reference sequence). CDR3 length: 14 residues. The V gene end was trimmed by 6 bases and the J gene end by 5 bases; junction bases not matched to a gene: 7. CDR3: CASSWGTADQPQHF. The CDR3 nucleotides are TGTGCCAGCAGCTGGGGGACAGCGGATCAGCCCCAGCATTTT.

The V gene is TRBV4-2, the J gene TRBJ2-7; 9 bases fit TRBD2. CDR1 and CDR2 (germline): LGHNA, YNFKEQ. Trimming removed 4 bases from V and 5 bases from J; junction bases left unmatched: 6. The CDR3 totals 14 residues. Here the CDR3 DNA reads TGTGCCAGCAGCCGTAGCGGGAGTATGAACGAGCAGTACTTC. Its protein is CASSRSGSMNEQYF.

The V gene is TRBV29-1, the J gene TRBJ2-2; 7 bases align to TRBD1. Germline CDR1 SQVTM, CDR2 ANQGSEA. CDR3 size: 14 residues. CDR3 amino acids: CIASRGRDTGELFF. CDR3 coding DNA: TGCATCGCATCCAGGGGGAGAGACACCGGGGAGCTGTTTTTT.

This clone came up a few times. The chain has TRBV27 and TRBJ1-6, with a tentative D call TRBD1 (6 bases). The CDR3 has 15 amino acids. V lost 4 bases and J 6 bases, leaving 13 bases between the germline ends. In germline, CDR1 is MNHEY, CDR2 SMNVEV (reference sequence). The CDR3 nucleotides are TGTGCCAGCAGTTCACAGGGTTTTGGTAATTCACCCCTCCACTTT. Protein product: CASSSQGFGNSPLHF.

The CDR3 region is CASSPGVTTIYEQYF. The CDR3, as DNA: TGTGCCAGCAGCCCAGGGGTGACTACTATCTACGAGCAGTACTTC. The rearrangement uses TRBV9 and TRBJ2-7; possible D gene TRBD1, 6 bases. The germline CDR1 and CDR2 sequences are SGDLS and YYNGEE. Trimming removed 4 bases from V and 3 bases from J, with 17 bases in between. There are 15 residues in the CDR3.

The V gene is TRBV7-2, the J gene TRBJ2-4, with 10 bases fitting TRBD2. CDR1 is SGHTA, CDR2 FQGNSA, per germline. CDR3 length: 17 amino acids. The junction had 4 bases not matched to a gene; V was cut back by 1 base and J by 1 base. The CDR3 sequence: CASSLVFSGRAKNIQYF. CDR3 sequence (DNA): TGTGCCAGCAGCTTAGTCTTTAGCGGGAGGGCCAAAAACATTCAGTACTTC.

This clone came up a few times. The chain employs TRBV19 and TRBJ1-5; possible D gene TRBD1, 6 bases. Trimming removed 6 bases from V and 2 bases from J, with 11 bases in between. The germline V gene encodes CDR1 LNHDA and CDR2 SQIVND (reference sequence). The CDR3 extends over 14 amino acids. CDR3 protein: CASRLNRGNQPQHF. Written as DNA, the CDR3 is TGTGCCAGTAGACTGAACAGGGGCAATCAGCCCCAGCATTTT.

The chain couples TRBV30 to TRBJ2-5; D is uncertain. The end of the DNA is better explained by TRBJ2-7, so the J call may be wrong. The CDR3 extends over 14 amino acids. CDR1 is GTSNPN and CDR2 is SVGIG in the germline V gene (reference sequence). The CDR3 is CAWSADGRAYEQYF. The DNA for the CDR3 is TGTGCCTGGAGTGCAGACGGCCGGGCTTACGAGCAGTACTTC.

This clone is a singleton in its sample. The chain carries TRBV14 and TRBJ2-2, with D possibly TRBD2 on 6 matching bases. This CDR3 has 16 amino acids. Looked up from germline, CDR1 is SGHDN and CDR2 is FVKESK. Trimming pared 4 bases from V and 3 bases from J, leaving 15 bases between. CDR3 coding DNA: TGTGCCAGCAGCCCCAAGGACTATTACGACACCGGGGAGCTGTTTTTT. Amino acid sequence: CASSPKDYYDTGELFF.

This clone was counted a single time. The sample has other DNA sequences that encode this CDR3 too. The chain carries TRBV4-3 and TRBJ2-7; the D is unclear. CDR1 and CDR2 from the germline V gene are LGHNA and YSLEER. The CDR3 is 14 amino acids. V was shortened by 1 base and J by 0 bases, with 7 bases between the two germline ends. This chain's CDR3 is CASSQGRSSYEQYF. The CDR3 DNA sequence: TGCGCCAGCAGCCAAGGCCGGAGCTCCTACGAGCAGTACTTC.

The CDR3: CASSLRAAADTEAFF. CDR3 sequence (DNA): TGTGCCAGCAGCTTACGGGCGGCCGCCGACACTGAAGCTTTCTTT. The gene calls are TRBV7-6 and TRBJ1-1; unclear D gene. Deletions cut 2 bases from V and 3 bases from J, with 13 bases between. This CDR3 has 15 residues. Germline CDR1 reads SGHVS; CDR2 reads FNYEAQ.

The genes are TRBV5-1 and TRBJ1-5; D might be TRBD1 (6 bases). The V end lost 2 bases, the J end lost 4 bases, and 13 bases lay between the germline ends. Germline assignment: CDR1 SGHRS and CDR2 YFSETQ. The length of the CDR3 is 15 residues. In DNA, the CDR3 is TGCGCCAGCAGCTTTATGTCAGGGGCTAATCAGCCCCAGCATTTT. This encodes CASSFMSGANQPQHF.